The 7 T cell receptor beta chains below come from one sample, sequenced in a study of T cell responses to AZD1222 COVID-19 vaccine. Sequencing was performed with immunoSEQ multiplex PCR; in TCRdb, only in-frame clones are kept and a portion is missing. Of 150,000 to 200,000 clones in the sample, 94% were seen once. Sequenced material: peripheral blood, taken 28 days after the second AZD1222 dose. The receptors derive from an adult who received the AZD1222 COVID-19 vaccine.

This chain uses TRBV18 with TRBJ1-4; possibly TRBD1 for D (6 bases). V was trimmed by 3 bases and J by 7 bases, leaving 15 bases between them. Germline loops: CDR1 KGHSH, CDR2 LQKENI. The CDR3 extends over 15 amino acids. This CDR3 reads CASSPRQAMGEKLFF. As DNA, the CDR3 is TGTGCCAGCTCACCCCGACAGGCAATGGGTGAAAAACTGTTTTTT.

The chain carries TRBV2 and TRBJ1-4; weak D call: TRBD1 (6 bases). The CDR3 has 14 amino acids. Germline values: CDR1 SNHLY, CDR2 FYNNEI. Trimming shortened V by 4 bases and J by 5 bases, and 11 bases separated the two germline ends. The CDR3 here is CASSGFTGNEKLFF. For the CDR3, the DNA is TGTGCCAGCAGTGGATTCACAGGGAATGAAAAACTGTTTTTT.

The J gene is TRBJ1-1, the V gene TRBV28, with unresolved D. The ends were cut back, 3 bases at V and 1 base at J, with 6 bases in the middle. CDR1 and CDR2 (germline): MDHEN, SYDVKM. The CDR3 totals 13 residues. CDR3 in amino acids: CASSFHQNTEAFF. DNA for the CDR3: TGTGCCAGCAGTTTTCATCAGAACACTGAAGCTTTCTTT.

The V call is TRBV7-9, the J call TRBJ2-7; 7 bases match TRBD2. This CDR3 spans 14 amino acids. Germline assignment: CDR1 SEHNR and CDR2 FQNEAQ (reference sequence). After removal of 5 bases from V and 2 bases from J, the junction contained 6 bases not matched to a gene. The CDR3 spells CASSIGGGPYEQYF. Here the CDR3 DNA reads TGTGCCAGCAGCATCGGCGGGGGTCCCTACGAGCAGTACTTC. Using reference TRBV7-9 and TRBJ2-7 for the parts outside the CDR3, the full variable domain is DTGVSQNPRHKITKRGQNVTFRCDPISEHNRLYWYRQTLGQGPEFLTYFQNEAQLEKSRLLSDRFSAERPKGSFSTLEIQRTEQGDSAMYLCASSIGGGPYEQYFGPGTRLTVT.

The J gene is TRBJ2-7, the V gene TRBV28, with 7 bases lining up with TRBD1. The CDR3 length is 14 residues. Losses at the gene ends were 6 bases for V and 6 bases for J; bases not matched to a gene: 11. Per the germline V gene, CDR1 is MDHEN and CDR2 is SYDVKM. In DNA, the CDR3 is TGTGCCAGCAGATCGACAGGGCATCGGGGCGAGCAGTACTTC. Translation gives CASRSTGHRGEQYF.

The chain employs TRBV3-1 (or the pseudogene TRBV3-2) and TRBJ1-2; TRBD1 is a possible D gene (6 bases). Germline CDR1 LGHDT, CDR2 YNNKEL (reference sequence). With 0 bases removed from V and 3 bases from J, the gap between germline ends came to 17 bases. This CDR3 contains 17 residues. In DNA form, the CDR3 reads TGTGCCAGCAGCCAAGACGGGGGCGATTCCAGGGACTATGGCTACACCTTC. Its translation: CASSQDGGDSRDYGYTF.

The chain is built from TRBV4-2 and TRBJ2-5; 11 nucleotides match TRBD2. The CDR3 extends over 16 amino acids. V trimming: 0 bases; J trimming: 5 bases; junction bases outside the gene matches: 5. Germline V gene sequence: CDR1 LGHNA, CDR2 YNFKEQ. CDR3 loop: CASSQDPSGGLETQYF. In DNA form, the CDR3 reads TGTGCCAGCAGCCAAGATCCTAGCGGGGGGTTGGAGACCCAGTACTTC.